What follows are 31 T cell receptor beta chains derived from one specimen sequenced in a study of cytomegalovirus exposure and HLA in healthy donors. Researchers ran the PCR with 60 Vbeta and 13 Jbeta primers. The protocol was immunoSEQ multiplex PCR, while the TCRdb copy is restricted to in-frame clones and leaves out a portion. The sample has approximately 170,000 clones, approximately 67% seen once; the top ten hold roughly 4%. The sample consisted of PBMCs. These receptors were taken from a woman aged 18-35 years in good health and CMV-seropositive.

The chain has TRBV5-1 and TRBJ1-1, with TRBD1 matching over 7 bases. The V gene's germline CDR1 is SGHRS and CDR2 YFSETQ. The CDR3 is 16 residues long. V lost 2 bases and J lost 0; bases outside the gene matches: 7. The CDR3, as DNA: TGCGCCAGCAGCTTATTGACAGGGCGGCTGAACACTGAAGCTTTCTTT. Translation: CASSLLTGRLNTEAFF.

In this sample, this clone turned up a few times. This chain joins TRBV28 and TRBJ2-7; 8 positions match TRBD1. CDR3 length equals 13 residues. With V trimmed by 7 bases and J by 3 bases, 5 bases remained unmatched. Germline V CDR1 and CDR2: MDHEN, SYDVKM. CDR3 in amino acids: CASTSRGRYEQYF. The CDR3 DNA follows: TGTGCCAGCACGTCCAGGGGGCGCTACGAGCAGTACTTC.

The chain recombines TRBV7-9 with TRBJ1-4; 10 bases match TRBD1. J was trimmed by 7 bases and V by 4 bases; bases with no gene match: 9. The CDR3 contains 16 residues. Germline values: CDR1 SEHNR, CDR2 FQNEAQ (reference sequence). The CDR3 bases are TGTGCCAGCAGCTGGTCCCAGACAGGGGGCGGTGAAAAACTGTTTTTT. As protein: CASSWSQTGGGEKLFF.

The chain links TRBV9 to TRBJ2-7; D perhaps matches TRBD1 (5 bases). Germline CDR1 SGDLS, CDR2 YYNGEE. This CDR3 comprises 14 residues. Trimming removed 0 bases at V and 5 bases at J, with 12 bases between. The CDR3 DNA reads TGTGCCAGCAGCGTAGACCCAGGGAACGACGAGCAGTACTTC. Its protein is CASSVDPGNDEQYF.

The V gene is TRBV4-2, the J gene TRBJ2-6; 8 bases match TRBD2. The CDR3 runs to 18 residues. CDR1 is LGHNA and CDR2 is YNFKEQ in the germline V gene. The V gene end was trimmed by 0 bases and the J gene end by 2 bases; junction bases not matched to a gene: 6. The CDR3 reads CASSQDHGGGTGANVLTF. CDR3 DNA: TGTGCCAGCAGCCAAGATCACGGCGGGGGGACTGGGGCCAACGTCCTGACTTTC.

This clone was observed a few times. The genes are TRBV14 and TRBJ2-7; TRBD2 matches 11 bases. The V segment lost 4 bases and the J segment 2 bases; nucleotides outside the gene matches: 13. The CDR3 length is 18 residues. Germline V gene lookup returns CDR1 SGHDN and CDR2 FVKESK. The CDR3 region is CASSPTYSTSGRPYEQYF. The DNA for the CDR3 is TGTGCCAGCAGCCCGACTTATTCTACTAGCGGGAGACCCTACGAGCAGTACTTC. Based on the CDR3 plus reference TRBV14 and TRBJ2-7, the full variable domain is EAGVTQFPSHSVIEKGQTVTLRCDPISGHDNLYWYRRVMGKEIKFLLHFVKESKQDESGMPNNRFLAERTGGTYSTLKVQPAELEDSGVYFCASSPTYSTSGRPYEQYFGPGTRLTVT.

The chain combines TRBV20-1 with TRBJ2-1; D is undetermined. Trimming removed 6 bases at V and 7 bases at J, with 10 bases between. There are 11 residues in the CDR3. Germline CDR1 and CDR2: DFQATT and SNEGSKA (reference sequence). CDR3 DNA: TGCAGTGCCCTACGCGGAAATGAGCAGTTCTTC. Its protein product is CSALRGNEQFF.

V is TRBV20-1 and J is TRBJ1-1, with a tentative D call TRBD1 (5 bases). The CDR3 covers 11 residues. Germline CDR1 is DFQATT and CDR2 is SNEGSKA (reference sequence). Trimming stripped 2 bases from V and 7 bases from J, with 8 bases between. CDR3 protein: CSARPQVEAFF. CDR3 bases: TGCAGTGCTAGACCACAGGTTGAAGCTTTCTTT.

This clone was found a few times. J is TRBJ2-7 and V is TRBV28; 13 bases align to TRBD2. Germline V CDR1 and CDR2: MDHEN, SYDVKM. Trimming cost V 6 bases and J 5 bases; bases outside gene matches: 10. The CDR3 has 16 residues. The DNA of the CDR3 is TGTGCCAGCAGCAACCTGTGGGGGACTAGCGGGAACGAGCAGTACTTC. This encodes CASSNLWGTSGNEQYF. Combining the CDR3 with reference TRBV28 and TRBJ2-7 gives the whole variable domain DVKVTQSSRYLVKRTGEKVFLECVQDMDHENMFWYRQDPGLGLRLIYFSYDVKMKEKGDIPEGYSVSREKKERFSLILESASTNQTSMYLCASSNLWGTSGNEQYFGPGTRLTVT.

This clone appeared a single time. The V call is TRBV28, the J call TRBJ2-3; 13 positions agree with TRBD2. There are 17 residues in the CDR3. The germline V gene encodes CDR1 MDHEN and CDR2 SYDVKM. V trimming: 3 bases; J trimming: 4 bases; junction bases outside the gene matches: 7. The CDR3 nucleotides are TGTGCCAGCAGTTTGTTACTAGCGGGAGGGCCTGCAGATACGCAGTATTTT. Residues: CASSLLLAGGPADTQYF.

There are a few counts of this clone. The chain joins TRBV25-1 to TRBJ1-1, with 9 bases fitting TRBD1. Germline CDR1 is MGHDK and CDR2 is SYGVNS. V lost 5 bases to trimming and J lost 7 bases; unmatched junction nucleotides: 14. The CDR3 sequence is 16 residues long. The CDR3 DNA follows: TGTGCCAGCAGTCCTTGGGAGGGACAGGGCGAAGTTGAAGCTTTCTTT. It translates to CASSPWEGQGEVEAFF.

This clone appeared once. Here the CDR3 DNA reads TGTGCCAGAAGCTCTGGACAGAGCAATCAGCCCCAGCATTTT. This gives the protein CARSSGQSNQPQHF. The rearrangement joins TRBV5-3 to TRBJ1-5; D perhaps matches TRBD1 (6 bases). TRBV5-3 qualifies as an ORF whose function is uncertain. V gave up 3 bases and J gave up 1 base, with 8 bases separating them. The CDR3 runs to 14 residues.

The genes are TRBV10-3 and TRBJ2-7; 7 bases line up with TRBD1. The CDR3 spans 16 residues. J gave up 3 bases and V 2 bases, and 10 bases lay outside the gene matches. Germline V gene data show CDR1 as ENHRY and CDR2 as SYGVKD. This CDR3 reads CAISEGPPGQNYEQYF. CDR3 DNA: TGTGCCATCAGTGAGGGGCCCCCGGGACAGAACTACGAGCAGTACTTC.

This clone was found once. The chain couples TRBV25-1 to TRBJ2-7; perhaps TRBD1 as D (6 bases). This CDR3 is 14 amino acids long. Between the trimmed V and J ends, which lost 0 bases and 3 bases, there was a span of 9 bases. Germline V gene lookup returns CDR1 MGHDK and CDR2 SYGVNS. The CDR3 region is CASSEYGQNYEQYF. In DNA form, the CDR3 reads TGTGCCAGCAGTGAATATGGACAGAACTACGAGCAGTACTTC.

This chain uses TRBV4-3 with TRBJ1-2; D remains ambiguous. Trimming stripped 3 bases from V and 3 bases from J, with 20 bases between. The CDR3 consists of 17 residues. Germline V gene sequence: CDR1 LGHNA, CDR2 YSLEER. In DNA, the CDR3 is TGCGCCAGCAGCCATTACGCGGGCAGGAACCCTCACTATGGCTACACCTTC. The encoded protein is CASSHYAGRNPHYGYTF.

CDR3 DNA: TGTGCCAGCAGTTACGCAGGGGGAATTCCTTACGAGCAGTACTTC. This encodes CASSYAGGIPYEQYF. This chain joins TRBV27 and TRBJ2-7, with 7 bases aligning to TRBD1. The junction had 10 bases not matched to a gene; V was cut back by 4 bases and J by 4 bases. This CDR3 region has 15 residues. From germline, CDR1 is MNHEY and CDR2 SMNVEV (reference sequence).

A few counts support this clone. The chain links TRBV28 to TRBJ2-7; perhaps TRBD2 as D (6 bases). With 3 bases removed from V and 6 bases from J, the gap between germline ends came to 12 bases. The length of the CDR3 is 13 residues. In germline, CDR1 is MDHEN, CDR2 SYDVKM. This chain's CDR3 is CASSFGGSGEQYF. CDR3 DNA sequence: TGTGCCAGCAGTTTCGGGGGAAGCGGCGAGCAGTACTTC.

The chain combines TRBV5-8 with TRBJ1-1, with 9 nucleotides matching TRBD1. CDR3 length equals 16 residues. Per germline, CDR1 SGHTS and CDR2 YDEGEE. V shed 0 bases and J 6 bases; nucleotides not matched to a gene: 9. As DNA, the CDR3 is TGTGCCAGCAGCTTGGAACAGGGGGCGCGGGTGCCTGAAGCTTTCTTT. It translates to CASSLEQGARVPEAFF.

This clone was detected a few times. CDR3 DNA sequence: TGCGCCAGCAGCGTTACCGGGACTAGCGGGAGGGCTAGCTCCTACGAGCAGTACTTC. Protein product: CASSVTGTSGRASSYEQYF. This rearrangement joins TRBV5-1 to TRBJ2-7, with 16 bases matching TRBD2. Looked up from germline, CDR1 is SGHRS and CDR2 is YFSETQ. The length of the CDR3 is 19 residues. J gave up 0 bases and V 4 bases, and 10 bases lay outside the gene matches. Using reference TRBV5-1 and TRBJ2-7 for the parts outside the CDR3, the full variable domain is KAGVTQTPRYLIKTRGQQVTLSCSPISGHRSVSWYQQTPGQGLQFLFEYFSETQRNKGNFPGRFSGRQFSNSRSEMNVSTLELGDSALYLCASSVTGTSGRASSYEQYFGPGTRLTVT.

The chain links TRBV7-9 to TRBJ2-5, with TRBD1 as a possible D gene (6 bases). CDR3 size: 11 residues. Germline CDR1 reads SEHNR; CDR2 reads FQNEAQ (reference sequence). V shed 8 bases and J shed 5 bases, with 9 bases lying between them. This CDR3 is CASGRGETQYF. The DNA for the CDR3 is TGTGCCAGCGGAAGGGGGGAGACCCAGTACTTC.

This chain uses TRBV15 with TRBJ2-7; D possibly corresponds to TRBD2 (5 bases). V lost 3 bases and J 2 bases, leaving 11 bases between the germline ends. Looked up from germline, CDR1 is LNHNV and CDR2 is YYDKDF (reference sequence). The CDR3 is made up of 14 amino acids. The CDR3 loop reads CATSSPETTYEQYF. In DNA, the CDR3 is TGTGCCACCAGCAGCCCGGAGACTACCTACGAGCAGTACTTC.

The V gene is TRBV19, the J gene TRBJ1-1, with D unresolved. Germline V gene lookup returns CDR1 LNHDA and CDR2 SQIVND (reference sequence). The CDR3 consists of 13 residues. Trimming took off 8 bases at V and 1 base at J, with 11 bases between the two ends. The CDR3: CASHDNPNTEAFF. For the CDR3, the DNA is TGTGCCAGTCACGACAACCCGAACACTGAAGCTTTCTTT.

This clone came up once. The chain employs TRBV7-3 and TRBJ2-2, with 9 nucleotides matching TRBD2. With V trimmed by 5 bases and J by 4 bases, 8 bases remained unmatched. CDR1 SGHTA and CDR2 FQGTGA come from the germline V gene. This CDR3 region has 16 residues. CDR3 coding DNA: TGTGCCAGCAGCCCCCGGGCGGGGGGGCCCACCGGGGAGCTGTTTTTT. Protein: CASSPRAGGPTGELFF.

The table lists this clone with a count of one. The chain recombines TRBV5-6 with TRBJ1-4, with 7 bases identical to TRBD1. Germline CDR1 reads SGHDT; CDR2 reads YYEEEE. With V trimmed by 4 bases and J by 8 bases, 14 bases remained unmatched. The CDR3 runs to 16 residues. The CDR3, as DNA: TGTGCCAGCAGCGGCAGCAGGGGGTTCGACGGGGAAAAACTGTTTTTT. This sequence encodes CASSGSRGFDGEKLFF.

The sample holds one count of this clone. J is TRBJ1-6 and V is TRBV6-1, with TRBD1 as a possible D gene (6 bases). Per germline, CDR1 MNHNS and CDR2 SASEGT. This CDR3 contains 14 residues. Deletions cut 6 bases from V and 6 bases from J, with 12 bases between. The CDR3 here is CASSDDRTNSPLHF. The DNA for the CDR3 is TGTGCCAGCAGCGACGACAGGACTAATTCACCCCTCCACTTT.

The chain is built from TRBV19 and TRBJ1-3; the match to TRBD1 covers 8 bases. The CDR3 spans 20 residues. Trimming took 7 bases from V and 0 from J; bases not matched to a gene: 20. Germline V gene sequence: CDR1 LNHDA, CDR2 SQIVND (reference sequence). CDR3 loop: CASNSLRTGKTSDSGNTIYF. In nucleotides, the CDR3 is TGTGCCAGTAATTCTCTTAGGACAGGGAAGACCTCTGACTCTGGAAACACCATATATTTT.

The chain uses TRBV28 and TRBJ1-5, with D maybe TRBD1 (5 bases). Germline CDR1 and CDR2: MDHEN and SYDVKM. The CDR3 contains 14 residues. The V and J ends lost 5 bases and 4 bases respectively, with 12 bases between them. CDR3 DNA sequence: TGTGCCAGCAGTCCACGACAGAGGAATCAGCCCCAGCATTTT. Its translation: CASSPRQRNQPQHF.

The table lists this clone with a few counts. The genes are TRBV13 and TRBJ2-7, with 9 bases matching TRBD2. Germline V lookup: CDR1 PRHDT, CDR2 FYEKMQ (reference sequence). The junction had 3 bases not matched to a gene; V was cut back by 4 bases and J by 2 bases. The CDR3 covers 14 residues. CDR3 sequence (DNA): TGTGCCAGCAGCTCGGGACTAGCCACCTACGAGCAGTACTTC. It specifies CASSSGLATYEQYF.

This rearrangement joins TRBV2 to TRBJ1-4; 10 bases match TRBD1. V lost 2 bases, J lost 13 bases, and 10 bases stayed unmatched. The CDR3 is 15 amino acids. The V gene's germline CDR1 is SNHLY and CDR2 FYNNEI. CDR3 protein: CASSEMTTGGAILFF. CDR3 in DNA: TGTGCCAGCAGTGAAATGACGACAGGGGGCGCGATACTGTTTTTT.

V and J are TRBV15 and TRBJ2-3, with D perhaps matching TRBD1 (5 bases). CDR3 length: 15 amino acids. Per the germline V gene, CDR1 is LNHNV and CDR2 is YYDKDF (reference sequence). With 3 bases removed from V and 0 bases from J, the gap between germline ends came to 10 bases. The chain's CDR3 is CATSSPGLSTDTQYF. The CDR3 nucleotides read TGTGCCACCAGCAGTCCAGGGCTCAGCACAGATACGCAGTATTTT.

This chain connects TRBV5-4 to TRBJ2-5, with 12 bases lining up with TRBD2. This CDR3 contains 19 residues. Germline loops: CDR1 SGHNT, CDR2 YYREEE (reference sequence). Trimming cost V 4 bases and J 5 bases; bases outside gene matches: 18. This chain's CDR3 is CASSLGASGGAISQETQYF. The CDR3 DNA reads TGTGCCAGCAGCCTGGGGGCTAGCGGGGGGGCCATTTCACAGGAGACCCAGTACTTC.